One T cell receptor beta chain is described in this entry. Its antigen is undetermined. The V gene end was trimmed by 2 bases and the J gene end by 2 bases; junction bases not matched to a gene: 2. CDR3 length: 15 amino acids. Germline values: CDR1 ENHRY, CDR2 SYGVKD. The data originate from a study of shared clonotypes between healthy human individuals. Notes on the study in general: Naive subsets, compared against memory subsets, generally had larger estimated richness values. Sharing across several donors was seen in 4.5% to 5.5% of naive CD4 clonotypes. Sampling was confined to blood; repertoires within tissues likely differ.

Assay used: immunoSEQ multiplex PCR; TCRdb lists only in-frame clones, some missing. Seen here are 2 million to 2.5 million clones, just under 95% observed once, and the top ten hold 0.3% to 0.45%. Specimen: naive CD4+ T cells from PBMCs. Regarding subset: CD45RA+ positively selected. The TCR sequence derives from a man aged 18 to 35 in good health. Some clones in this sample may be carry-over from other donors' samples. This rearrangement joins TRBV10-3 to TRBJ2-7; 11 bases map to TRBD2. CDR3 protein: CAISETSGSAYEQYF. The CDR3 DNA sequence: TGTGCCATCAGTGAGACTAGCGGGAGCGCCTACGAGCAGTACTTC.